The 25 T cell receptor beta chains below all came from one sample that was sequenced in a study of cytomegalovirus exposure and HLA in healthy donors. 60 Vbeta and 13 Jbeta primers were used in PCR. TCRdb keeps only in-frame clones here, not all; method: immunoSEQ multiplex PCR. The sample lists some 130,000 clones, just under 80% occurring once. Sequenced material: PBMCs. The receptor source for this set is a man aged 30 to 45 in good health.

The CDR3 here is CASSLPTGTDEAKNIQYF. The CDR3, as DNA: TGCGCCAGCAGCTTGCCCACAGGGACGGATGAGGCCAAAAACATTCAGTACTTC. The V call is TRBV5-1, the J call TRBJ2-4; maybe TRBD1 (6 bases). V shed 1 base and J shed 1 base, with 18 bases lying between them. Germline CDR1 reads SGHRS; CDR2 reads YFSETQ. This CDR3 spans 18 amino acids.

CDR3 coding DNA: TGTGCCAGCAGCTCCCGGGGCCCGGGAGGCACCTACGAGCAGTACTTC. Translating it yields CASSSRGPGGTYEQYF. This chain uses TRBV7-2 with TRBJ2-7; 7 bases fit TRBD2. The CDR3 has 16 amino acids. The germline CDR1 and CDR2 sequences are SGHTA and FQGNSA. Losses at the gene ends were 4 bases for V and 2 bases for J; bases not matched to a gene: 11.

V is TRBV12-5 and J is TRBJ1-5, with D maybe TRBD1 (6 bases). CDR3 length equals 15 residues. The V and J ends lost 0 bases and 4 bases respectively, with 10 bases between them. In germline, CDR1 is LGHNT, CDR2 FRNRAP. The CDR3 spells CASGLVQGINQPQHF. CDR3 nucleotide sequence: TGTGCTAGTGGTTTGGTACAGGGCATAAATCAGCCCCAGCATTTT.

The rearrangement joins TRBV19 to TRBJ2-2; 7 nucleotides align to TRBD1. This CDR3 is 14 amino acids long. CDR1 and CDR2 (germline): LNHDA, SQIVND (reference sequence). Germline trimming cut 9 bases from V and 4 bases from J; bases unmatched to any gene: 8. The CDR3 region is CASNPGQITGELFF. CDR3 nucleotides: TGTGCCAGCAACCCGGGACAGATCACCGGGGAGCTGTTTTTT.

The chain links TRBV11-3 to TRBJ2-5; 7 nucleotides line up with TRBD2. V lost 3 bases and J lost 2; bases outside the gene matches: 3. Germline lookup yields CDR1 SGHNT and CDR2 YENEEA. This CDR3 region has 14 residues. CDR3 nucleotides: TGTGCCAGCAGCTTCGGACTAGTTCAAGAGACCCAGTACTTC. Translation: CASSFGLVQETQYF.

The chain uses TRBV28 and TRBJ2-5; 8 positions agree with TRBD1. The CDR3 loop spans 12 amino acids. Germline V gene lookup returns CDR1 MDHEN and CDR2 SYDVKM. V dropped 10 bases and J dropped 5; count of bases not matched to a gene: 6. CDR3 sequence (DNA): TGTGCCATCCGGGGACAGGAGGAGACCCAGTACTTC. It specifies CAIRGQEETQYF.

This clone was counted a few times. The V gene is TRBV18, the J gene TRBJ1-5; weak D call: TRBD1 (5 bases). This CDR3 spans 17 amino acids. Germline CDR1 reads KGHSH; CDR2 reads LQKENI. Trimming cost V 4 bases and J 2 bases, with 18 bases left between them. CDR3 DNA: TGTGCCAGCTCACTAATTGGGGGGGAAGCGGGCAATCAGCCCCAGCATTTT. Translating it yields CASSLIGGEAGNQPQHF.

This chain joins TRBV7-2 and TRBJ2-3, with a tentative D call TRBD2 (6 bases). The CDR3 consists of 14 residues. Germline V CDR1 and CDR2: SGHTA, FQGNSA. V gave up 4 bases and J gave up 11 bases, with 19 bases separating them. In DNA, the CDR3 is TGTGCCAGCAGCTCGGGACTCCTCGCCGTGGGGCAGTATTTT. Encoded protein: CASSSGLLAVGQYF.

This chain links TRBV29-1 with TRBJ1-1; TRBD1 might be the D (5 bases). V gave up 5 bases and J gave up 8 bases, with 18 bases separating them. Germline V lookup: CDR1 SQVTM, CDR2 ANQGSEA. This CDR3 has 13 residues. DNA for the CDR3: TGCAGCGTTAGCAAGACAGCGAGTATCGAAGCTTTCTTT. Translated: CSVSKTASIEAFF.

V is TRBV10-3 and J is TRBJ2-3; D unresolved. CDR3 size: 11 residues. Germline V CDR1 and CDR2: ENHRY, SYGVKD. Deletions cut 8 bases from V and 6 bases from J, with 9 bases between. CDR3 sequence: CAIEDRDTQYF. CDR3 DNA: TGTGCCATCGAGGATCGGGATACGCAGTATTTT.

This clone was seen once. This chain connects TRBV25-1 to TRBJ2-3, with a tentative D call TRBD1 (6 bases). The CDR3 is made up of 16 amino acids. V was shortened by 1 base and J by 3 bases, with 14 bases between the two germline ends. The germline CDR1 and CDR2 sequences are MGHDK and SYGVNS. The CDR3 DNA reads TGTGCCAGCAGTGAATTTCAGGGGTTTGGGACAGATACGCAGTATTTT. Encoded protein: CASSEFQGFGTDTQYF.

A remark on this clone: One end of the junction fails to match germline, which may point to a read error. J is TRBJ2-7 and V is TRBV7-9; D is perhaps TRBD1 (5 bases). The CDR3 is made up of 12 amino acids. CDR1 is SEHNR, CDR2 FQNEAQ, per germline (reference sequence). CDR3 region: CSSSTASYEQYF. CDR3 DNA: TGTTCCAGTTCGACAGCCTCCTACGAGCAGTACTTC. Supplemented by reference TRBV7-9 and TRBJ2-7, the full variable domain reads DTGVSQNPRHKITKRGQNVTFRCDPISEHNRLYWYRQTLGQGPEFLTYFQNEAQLEKSRLLSDRFSAERPKGSFSTLEIQRTEQGDSAMYLCSSSTASYEQYFGPGTRLTVT.

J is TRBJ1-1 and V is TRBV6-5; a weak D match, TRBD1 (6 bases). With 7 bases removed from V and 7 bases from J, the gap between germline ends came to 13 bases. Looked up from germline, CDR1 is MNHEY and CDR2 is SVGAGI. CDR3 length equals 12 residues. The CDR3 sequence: CASNRPGVEAFF. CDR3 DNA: TGTGCCAGCAACCGACCAGGGGTTGAAGCTTTCTTT.

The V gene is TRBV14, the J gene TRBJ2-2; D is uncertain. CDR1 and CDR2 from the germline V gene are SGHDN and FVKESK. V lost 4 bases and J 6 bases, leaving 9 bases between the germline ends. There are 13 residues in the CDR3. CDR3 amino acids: CASSRLLSGELFF. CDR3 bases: TGTGCCAGCAGCCGTCTCCTCTCCGGGGAGCTGTTTTTT.

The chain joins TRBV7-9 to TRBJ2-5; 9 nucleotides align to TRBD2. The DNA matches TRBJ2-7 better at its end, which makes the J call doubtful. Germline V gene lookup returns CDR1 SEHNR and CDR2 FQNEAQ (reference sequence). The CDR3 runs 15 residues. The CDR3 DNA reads TGTGCCAGCACGGGCGGGAGGGGAAGCTCCTACGAGCAGTACTTC. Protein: CASTGGRGSSYEQYF.

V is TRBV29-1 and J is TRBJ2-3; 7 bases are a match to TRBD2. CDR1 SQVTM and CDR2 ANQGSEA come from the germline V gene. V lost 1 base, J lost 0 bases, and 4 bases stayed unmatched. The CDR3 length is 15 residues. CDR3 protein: CSVEVSGESTDTQYF. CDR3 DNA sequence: TGCAGCGTTGAAGTCAGCGGGGAAAGCACAGATACGCAGTATTTT.

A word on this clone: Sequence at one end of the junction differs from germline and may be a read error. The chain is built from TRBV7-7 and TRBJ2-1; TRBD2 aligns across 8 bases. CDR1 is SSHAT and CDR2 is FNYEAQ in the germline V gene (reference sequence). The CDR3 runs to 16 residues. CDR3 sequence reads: CASSSGGSGTRGEQFF. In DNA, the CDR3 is TGTGCTAGCAGCTCCGGTGGTAGCGGGACGCGGGGTGAGCAGTTCTTC.

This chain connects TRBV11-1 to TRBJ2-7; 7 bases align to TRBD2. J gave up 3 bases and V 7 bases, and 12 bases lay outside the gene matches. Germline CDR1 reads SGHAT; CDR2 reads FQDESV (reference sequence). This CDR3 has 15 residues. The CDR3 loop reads CASNGRSLHYYEQYF. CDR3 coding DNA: TGTGCCAGCAACGGGAGGAGCCTACACTACTACGAGCAGTACTTC.

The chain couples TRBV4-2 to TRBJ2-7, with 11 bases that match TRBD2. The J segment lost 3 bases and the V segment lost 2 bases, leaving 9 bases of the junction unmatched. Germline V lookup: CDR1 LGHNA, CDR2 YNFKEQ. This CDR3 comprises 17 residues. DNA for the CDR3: TGTGCCAGCAGCCAATTAACACGGGGGACTAGCGGCTACGAGCAGTACTTC. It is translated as CASSQLTRGTSGYEQYF.

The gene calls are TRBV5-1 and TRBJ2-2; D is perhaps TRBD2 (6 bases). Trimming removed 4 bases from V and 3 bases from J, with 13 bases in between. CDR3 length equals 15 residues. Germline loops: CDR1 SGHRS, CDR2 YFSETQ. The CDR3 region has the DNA TGCGCCAGCAGCATAGGACTACCTTACACCGGGGAGCTGTTTTTT. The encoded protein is CASSIGLPYTGELFF.

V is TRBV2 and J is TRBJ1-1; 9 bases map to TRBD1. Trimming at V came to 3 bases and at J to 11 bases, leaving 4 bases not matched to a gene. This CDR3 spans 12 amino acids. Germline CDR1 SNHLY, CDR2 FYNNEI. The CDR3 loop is CASSDHRGQAFF. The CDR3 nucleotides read TGTGCCAGCAGTGACCACAGGGGGCAGGCTTTCTTT.

CDR3 amino acids: CASSLWGPERYGYTF. The CDR3 region has the DNA TGTGCCAGCAGCTTGTGGGGGCCGGAACGTTATGGCTACACCTTC. J is TRBJ1-2 and V is TRBV5-6, with TRBD1 as a possible D gene (6 bases). From germline, CDR1 is SGHDT and CDR2 YYEEEE. There are 15 residues in the CDR3. Trimming took 1 base from V and 5 from J, leaving 15 bases between them.

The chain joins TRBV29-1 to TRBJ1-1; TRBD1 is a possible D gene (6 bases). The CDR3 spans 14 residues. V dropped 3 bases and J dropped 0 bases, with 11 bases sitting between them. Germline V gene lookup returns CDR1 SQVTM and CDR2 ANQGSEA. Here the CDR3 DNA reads TGCAGCGTTGACCCTGGACAGCTGAACACTGAAGCTTTCTTT. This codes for CSVDPGQLNTEAFF.

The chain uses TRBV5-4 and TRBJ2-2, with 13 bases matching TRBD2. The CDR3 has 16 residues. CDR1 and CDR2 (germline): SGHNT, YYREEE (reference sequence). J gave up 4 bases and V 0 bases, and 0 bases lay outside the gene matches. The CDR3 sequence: CASSLGTSGSTGELFF. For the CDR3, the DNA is TGTGCCAGCAGCTTGGGGACTAGCGGGAGCACCGGGGAGCTGTTTTTT.

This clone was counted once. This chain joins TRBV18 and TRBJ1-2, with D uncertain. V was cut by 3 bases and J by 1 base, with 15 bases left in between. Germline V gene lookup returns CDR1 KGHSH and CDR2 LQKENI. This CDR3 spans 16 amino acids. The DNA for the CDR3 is TGTGCCAGCTCACCGGGCCTCCCGGATCTTAACTATGGCTACACCTTC. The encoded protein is CASSPGLPDLNYGYTF.